This T cell receptor beta chain derives from a study of T-cell reconstitution after alpha-beta-depleted transplantation in children. The V gene lost 3 bases and the J gene lost 8 bases, with 10 bases spanning the gap. CDR3 size: 13 residues. Unique molecular identifiers were used in preparing the TCRbeta library. From the PCR reads, TCRdb called clonotypes with MiXCR, one entry per CDR3 protein. The profile shows around 400,000 distinct CDR3 sequences, 9.5% to 13% of them singletons. The material sequenced was PBMCs from the stem cell graft donor, taken from the stem cell graft. The J gene is TRBJ2-2, the V gene TRBV12-3 or TRBV12-4; D is unresolved. The source of this sequence is a human donor who donated a stem cell graft to a child with acute myeloid leukemia. The CDR3, as DNA: TGTGCCAGCAGTTTTATGGCGGCGGGGGAGCTGTTTTTT. It encodes CASSFMAAGELFF.